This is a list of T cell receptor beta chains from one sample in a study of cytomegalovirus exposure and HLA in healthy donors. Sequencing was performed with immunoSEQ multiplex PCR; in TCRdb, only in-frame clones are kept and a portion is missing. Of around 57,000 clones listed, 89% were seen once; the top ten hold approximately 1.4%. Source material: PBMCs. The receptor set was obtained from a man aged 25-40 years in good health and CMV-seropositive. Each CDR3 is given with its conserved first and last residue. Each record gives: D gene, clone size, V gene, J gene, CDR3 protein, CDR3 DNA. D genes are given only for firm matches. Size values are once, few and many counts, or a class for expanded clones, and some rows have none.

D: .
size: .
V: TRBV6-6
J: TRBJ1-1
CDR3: CAIPRGNTEAFF
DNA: TGTGCCATCCCGCGGGGGAACACTGAAGCTTTCTTT

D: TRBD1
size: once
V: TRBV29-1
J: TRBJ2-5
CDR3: CSEMTGGETQYF
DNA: TGCAGCGAAATGACAGGGGGAGAGACCCAGTACTTC

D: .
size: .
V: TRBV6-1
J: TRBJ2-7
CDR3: CASSEGGDDAFDEQYF
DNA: TGTGCCAGCAGTGAAGGGGGGGACGATGCTTTTGACGAGCAGTACTTC

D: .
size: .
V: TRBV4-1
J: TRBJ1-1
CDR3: CASSQGTLTDTEAFF
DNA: TGCGCCAGCAGCCAAGGAACCTTAACGGACACTGAAGCTTTCTTT

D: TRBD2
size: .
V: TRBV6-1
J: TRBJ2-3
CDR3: CASSSLASGEDTQYF
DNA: TGTGCCAGCAGCTCCCTTGCTAGCGGGGAAGATACGCAGTATTTT

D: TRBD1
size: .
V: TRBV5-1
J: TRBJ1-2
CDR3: CASSALDRETNYGYTF
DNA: TGCGCCAGCAGCGCCCTCGACAGGGAAACTAACTATGGCTACACCTTC

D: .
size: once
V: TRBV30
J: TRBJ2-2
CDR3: CAWSVGRAYRQNTGELFF
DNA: TGTGCCTGGAGTGTGGGGCGCGCGTATCGGCAGAACACCGGGGAGCTGTTTTTT

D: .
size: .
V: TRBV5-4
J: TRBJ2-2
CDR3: CASSLDFLNTGELFF
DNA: TGTGCCAGCAGCCTGGACTTCCTGAACACCGGGGAGCTGTTTTTT

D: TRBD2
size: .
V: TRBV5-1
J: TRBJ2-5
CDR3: CASSLTSGRQETQYF
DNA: TGCGCCAGCAGTTTGACTAGCGGGAGACAAGAGACCCAGTACTTC

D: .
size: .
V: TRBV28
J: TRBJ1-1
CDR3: CASRDRQSFTEAFF
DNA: TGTGCCAGCAGGGACAGACAATCTTTCACTGAAGCTTTCTTT

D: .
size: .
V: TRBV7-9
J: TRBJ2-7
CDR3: CSSSFTSQGVYEQYF
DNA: TGTTCCAGCAGCTTCACGTCCCAGGGTGTGTACGAGCAGTACTTC

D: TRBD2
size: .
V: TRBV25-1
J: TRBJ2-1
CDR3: CASSEYVPTGTSRNEQFF
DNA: TGTGCCAGCAGTGAATATGTGCCCACGGGGACTAGCCGCAATGAGCAGTTCTTC

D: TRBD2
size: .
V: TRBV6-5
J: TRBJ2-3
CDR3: CASIQTSGIEDTQYF
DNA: TGTGCCAGCATCCAGACTAGCGGGATCGAGGATACGCAGTATTTT

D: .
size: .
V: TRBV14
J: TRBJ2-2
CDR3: CASSQEGRVGTGELFF
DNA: TGTGCCAGCAGCCAAGAAGGCAGGGTTGGCACCGGGGAGCTGTTTTTT

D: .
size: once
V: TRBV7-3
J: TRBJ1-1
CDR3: CASSASTRRDTEAFF
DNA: TGTGCCAGCAGCGCCTCGACAAGGCGGGACACTGAAGCTTTCTTT

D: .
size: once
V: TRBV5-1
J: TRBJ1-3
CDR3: CASSLAGGNTIYF
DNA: TGCGCCAGCAGCTTGGCCGGTGGAAACACCATATATTTT

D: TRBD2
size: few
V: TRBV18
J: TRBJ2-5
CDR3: CASSPPNAGVLETQYF
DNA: TGTGCCAGCTCACCACCCAACGCGGGAGTGCTAGAGACCCAGTACTTC

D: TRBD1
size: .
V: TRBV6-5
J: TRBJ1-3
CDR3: CASSPDRGRNTIYF
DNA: TGTGCCAGCAGCCCGGACAGGGGAAGAAACACCATATATTTT

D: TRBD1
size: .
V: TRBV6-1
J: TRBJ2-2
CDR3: CASSRDRGHTGELFF
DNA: TGTGCCAGCAGCCGCGACAGGGGGCACACCGGGGAGCTGTTTTTT

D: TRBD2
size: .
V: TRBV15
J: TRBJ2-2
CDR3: CATSRAQASGRPGELFF
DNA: TGTGCCACCAGCAGAGCTCAGGCTAGCGGGAGACCTGGGGAGCTGTTTTTT

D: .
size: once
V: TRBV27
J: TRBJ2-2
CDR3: CASSKRLYTGELFF
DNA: TGTGCCAGCAGTAAGCGACTGTACACCGGGGAGCTGTTTTTT

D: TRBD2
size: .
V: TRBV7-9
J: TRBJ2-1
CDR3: CASSLTSGYYNEQFF
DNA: TGTGCCAGCAGCCTCACTAGCGGTTACTACAATGAGCAGTTCTTC

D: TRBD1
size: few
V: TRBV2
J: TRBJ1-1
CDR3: CATQLGQGLTEAFF
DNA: TGTGCCACCCAGTTGGGACAGGGCTTGACTGAAGCTTTCTTT

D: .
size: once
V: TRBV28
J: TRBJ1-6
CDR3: CASSSTLQGGSYNSPLHF
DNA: TGTGCCAGCAGTTCAACCCTACAGGGTGGATCCTATAATTCACCCCTCCACTTT

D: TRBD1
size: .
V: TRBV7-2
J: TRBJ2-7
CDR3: CASSPSPDRGDYEQYF
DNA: TGTGCCAGCAGCCCCTCACCGGACAGGGGGGACTACGAGCAGTACTTC

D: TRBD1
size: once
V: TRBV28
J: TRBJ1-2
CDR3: CASSPRTGVGYGYTF
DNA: TGTGCCAGCAGTCCACGGACAGGGGTAGGCTATGGCTACACCTTC

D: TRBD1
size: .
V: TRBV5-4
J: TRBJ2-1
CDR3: CASSSNRGTYNEQFF
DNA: TGTGCCAGCAGCTCGAACAGGGGCACCTACAATGAGCAGTTCTTC

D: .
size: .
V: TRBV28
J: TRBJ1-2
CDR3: CASSYSYGYTF
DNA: TGTGCCAGCAGTTACAGCTATGGCTACACCTTC

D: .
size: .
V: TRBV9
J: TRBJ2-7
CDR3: CASSAAGADLGEQYF
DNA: TGTGCCAGCAGCGCAGCAGGGGCCGACCTTGGAGAGCAGTACTTC

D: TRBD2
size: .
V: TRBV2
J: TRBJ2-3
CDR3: CASSERLAGGCTQYF
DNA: TGTGCCAGCAGTGAGCGTCTAGCGGGAGGGTGTACGCAGTATTTT

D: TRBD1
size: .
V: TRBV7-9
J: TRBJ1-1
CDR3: CASSLLGQGAPNTEAFF
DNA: TGTGCCAGCAGCTTACTTGGACAGGGGGCTCCGAACACTGAAGCTTTCTTT

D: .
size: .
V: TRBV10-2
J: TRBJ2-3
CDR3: CASSESTSTDTQYF
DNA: TGCGCCAGCAGTGAGTCGACTAGCACAGATACGCAGTATTTT

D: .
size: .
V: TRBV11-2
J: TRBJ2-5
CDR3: CASSLWRQETQYF
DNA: TGTGCCAGCAGCTTATGGCGGCAAGAGACCCAGTACTTC

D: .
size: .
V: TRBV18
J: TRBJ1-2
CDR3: CASSPEGGYGYTF
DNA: TGTGCCAGCTCACCGGAGGGAGGCTATGGCTACACCTTC

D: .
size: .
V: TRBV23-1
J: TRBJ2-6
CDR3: CASSQSSLGRGASGANVLTF
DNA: TGCGCCAGCAGTCAATCGAGTCTCGGCAGGGGCGCTTCTGGGGCCAACGTCCTGACTTTC

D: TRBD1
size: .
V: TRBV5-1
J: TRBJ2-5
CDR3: CASSLGGQGRSETQYF
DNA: TGCGCCAGCAGCTTGGGTGGACAGGGGAGATCGGAGACCCAGTACTTC

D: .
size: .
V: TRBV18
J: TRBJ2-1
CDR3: CASSPDSFSYNEQFF
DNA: TGTGCCAGCTCACCTGACTCCTTCTCCTACAATGAGCAGTTCTTC

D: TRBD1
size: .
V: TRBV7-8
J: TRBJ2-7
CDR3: CASSAHPGQGQQYF
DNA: TGTGCCAGCAGCGCACACCCGGGACAGGGGCAGCAGTACTTC

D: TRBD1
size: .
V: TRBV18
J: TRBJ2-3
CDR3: CASSADRQGRTDTQYF
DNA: TGTGCCAGCTCAGCAGACAGACAGGGGCGCACAGATACGCAGTATTTT

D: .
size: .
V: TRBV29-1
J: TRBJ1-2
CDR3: CSVRNRENYGYTF
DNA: TGCAGCGTTAGGAACAGGGAAAACTATGGCTACACCTTC

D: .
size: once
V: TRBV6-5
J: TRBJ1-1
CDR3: CASSYSRQNTEAFF
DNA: TGTGCCAGCAGTTACTCGAGACAGAACACTGAAGCTTTCTTT

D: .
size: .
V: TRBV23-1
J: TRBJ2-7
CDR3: CASSQSLRIVYEQYF
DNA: TGCGCCAGCAGTCAATCATTGCGGATAGTATACGAGCAGTACTTC

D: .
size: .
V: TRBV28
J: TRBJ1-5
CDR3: CASPPSLGIHSNQPQHF
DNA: TGTGCCAGCCCCCCCAGCCTCGGGATTCATAGCAATCAGCCCCAGCATTTT

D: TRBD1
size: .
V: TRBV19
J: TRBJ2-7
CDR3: CASSTGTARSYEQYF
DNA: TGTGCCAGCAGTACCGGGACAGCGCGCTCCTACGAGCAGTACTTC